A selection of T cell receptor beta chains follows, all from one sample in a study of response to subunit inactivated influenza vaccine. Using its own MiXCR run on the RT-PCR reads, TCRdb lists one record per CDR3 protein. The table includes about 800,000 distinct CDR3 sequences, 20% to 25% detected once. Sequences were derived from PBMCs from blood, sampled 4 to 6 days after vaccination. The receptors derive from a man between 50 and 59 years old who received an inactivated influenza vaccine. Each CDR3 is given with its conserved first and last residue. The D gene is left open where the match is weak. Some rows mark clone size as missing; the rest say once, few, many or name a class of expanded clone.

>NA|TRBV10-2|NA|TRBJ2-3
TGCGCCAGCATATTGTCCTCGAGCACAGATACGCAGTATTTT
CASILSSSTDTQYF
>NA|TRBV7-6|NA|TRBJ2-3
TGTGCCAGCAGCCAAGACAGACCAGATACGCAGTATTTT
CASSQDRPDTQYF
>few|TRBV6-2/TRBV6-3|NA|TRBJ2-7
TGTGCCAGCAGTTACACCACAGGTACCTACGAGCAGTACTTC
CASSYTTGTYEQYF
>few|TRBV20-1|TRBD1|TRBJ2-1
TGCAGTGCTAGGATACCGGGACAGGGTCGATTTGAGCAGTTCTTC
CSARIPGQGRFEQFF
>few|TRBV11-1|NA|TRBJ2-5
TGTGCCAGCAGCCTCCGGGATCAAAGGGGAGAGACCCAGTACTTC
CASSLRDQRGETQYF
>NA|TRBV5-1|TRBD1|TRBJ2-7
TGCGCCAGCAGCGCGGTGGCGGGACAGGGGTTATACGAGCAGTACTTC
CASSAVAGQGLYEQYF
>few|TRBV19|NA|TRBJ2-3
TGTGCCAGTAGTATGGCAGGGATCTCTGGTACGCAGTATTTT
CASSMAGISGTQYF
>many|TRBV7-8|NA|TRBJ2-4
TGTGCCAGCAGCTTAACGGCGGTAGCCAAAAACATTCAGTACTTC
CASSLTAVAKNIQYF
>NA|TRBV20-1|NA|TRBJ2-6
TGCAGTGCCAGACGTCCCTCTGGGGCCAACGTCCTGACTTTC
CSARRPSGANVLTF
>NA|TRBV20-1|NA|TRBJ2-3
TGCAGTGCTAGTCCTAACACAGATACGCAGTATTTT
CSASPNTDTQYF
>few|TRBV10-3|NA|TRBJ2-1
TGTGCCATCAGCTTCGGGGGCCTCTACAATGAGCAGTTCTTC
CAISFGGLYNEQFF
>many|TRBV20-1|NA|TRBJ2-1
TGCAGTGCGCTCACTGGGGGGAGCTCCTACAATGAGCAGTTCTTC
CSALTGGSSYNEQFF
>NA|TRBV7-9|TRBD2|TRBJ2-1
TGTGCCAGCAGCCCCCTACGCGGGAGGGCCGTGCATGAGCAGTTCTTC
CASSPLRGRAVHEQFF
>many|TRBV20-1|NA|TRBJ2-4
TGCAGTGCCCGGGATGGTTCAGGCAAAAACATTCAGTACTTC
CSARDGSGKNIQYF
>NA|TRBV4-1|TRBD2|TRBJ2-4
TGCGCCAGCAGCCAAGGGGTGGCTAGCGGGATAGCCAAAAACATTCAGTACTTC
CASSQGVASGIAKNIQYF
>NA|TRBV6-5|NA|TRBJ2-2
TGTGCCAGCAGTTACTCGAAGGCCCCAGCGTCCCGCACCGGGGAGCTGTTTTTT
CASSYSKAPASRTGELFF
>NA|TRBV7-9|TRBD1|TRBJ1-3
TGTGCCAGCGATCAGGGGGCCGGAAACACCATATATTTT
CASDQGAGNTIYF
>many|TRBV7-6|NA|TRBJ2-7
TGTGCCAGCAGTTTAGGGACAAACTACGAGCAGTACTTC
CASSLGTNYEQYF
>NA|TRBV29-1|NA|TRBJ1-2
TGCAGCGTTGAGGGAGGAAATGGCTATGGCTACACCTTC
CSVEGGNGYGYTF
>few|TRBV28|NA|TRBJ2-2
TGTGCCAGCAGTTTCCCCCCCGACAACACCGGGGAGCTGTTTTTT
CASSFPPDNTGELFF
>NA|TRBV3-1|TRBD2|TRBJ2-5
TGTGCCAGCAGCCTCCGACTAGCGGGGCACCAAGAGACCCAGTACTTC
CASSLRLAGHQETQYF
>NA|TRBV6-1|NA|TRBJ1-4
TGTGCCAGCAGTCCGATCAGACAGGCAACTAATGAAAAACTGTTTTTT
CASSPIRQATNEKLFF
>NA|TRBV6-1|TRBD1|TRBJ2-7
TGTGCCAGCAGAACCCCGGGACAGGAAATCTACGAGCAGTACTTC
CASRTPGQEIYEQYF
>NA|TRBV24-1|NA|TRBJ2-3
TGTGCCACCAGTGACCCCCCTCCCAGCGCGGATACGCAGTATTTT
CATSDPPPSADTQYF
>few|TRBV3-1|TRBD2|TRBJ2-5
TGTGCCAGCAGACCTAGCGGGGGGGCCATGGAGACCCAGTACTTC
CASRPSGGAMETQYF
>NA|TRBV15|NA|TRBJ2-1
TGTGCCACCAGCAGCACGGGAGCCCCCTACAATGAGCAGTTCTTC
CATSSTGAPYNEQFF
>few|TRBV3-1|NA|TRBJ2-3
TGTGCCAGCAGCCAAGATTTTAGGGAACGGGATGGCCCAAAGGGAGACACGCAGTATTTT
CASSQDFRERDGPKGDTQYF
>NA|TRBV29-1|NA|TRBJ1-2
TGCAGCGTCGGGGACCGACCTAATGGCTACACCTTC
CSVGDRPNGYTF
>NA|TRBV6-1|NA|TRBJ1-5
TGTGCCAGCAGATCTCCGGGAAACAATCAGCCCCAGCATTTT
CASRSPGNNQPQHF
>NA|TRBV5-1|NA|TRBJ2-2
TGCGCCAGCAGATGGGGTGGAGACACCGGGGAGCTGTTTTTT
CASRWGGDTGELFF
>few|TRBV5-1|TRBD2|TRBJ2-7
TGCGCCAGCAGCCCACCTAATAGCGGGGAGACGGGGGAGCAGTACTTC
CASSPPNSGETGEQYF
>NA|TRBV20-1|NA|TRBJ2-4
TGCAGTGCTAGAGATATCTCAAAAGCAGACATTCAGTACTTC
CSARDISKADIQYF
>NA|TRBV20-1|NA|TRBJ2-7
TGCAGTGCTGAAGCTTCGGACTCCTACGAGCAGTACTTC
CSAEASDSYEQYF
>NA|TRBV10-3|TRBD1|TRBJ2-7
TGTGCCATCAGTCACAACCGGGACAGGGTAGGGTACGAGCAGTACTTC
CAISHNRDRVGYEQYF
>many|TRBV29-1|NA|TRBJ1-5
TGCAGCGTGCAATGGACCAATCCCTTTCAGCCCCAGCATTTT
CSVQWTNPFQPQHF
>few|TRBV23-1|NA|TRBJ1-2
TGCGCCAGCAGTCAATCCTCAGGTTGCAGCTATGGCTACACCTTC
CASSQSSGCSYGYTF
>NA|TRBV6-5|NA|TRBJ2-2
TGTGCCAGCAGTTACGGCCCAGCGGGTGTCGGTGGGGAGCTGTTTTTT
CASSYGPAGVGGELFF
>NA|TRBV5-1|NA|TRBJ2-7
TGCGCCAGCAGCTTGAGCTTAGCCCACGAGCAGTACTTC
CASSLSLAHEQYF
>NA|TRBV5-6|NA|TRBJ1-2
TGTGCCAGCAGCTTGCCCTTATATGGCTACACCTTC
CASSLPLYGYTF
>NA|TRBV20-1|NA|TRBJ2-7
TGCAGTGCTCCCAAGGGTACAGGGCGGAACGAGCAGTACTTC
CSAPKGTGRNEQYF
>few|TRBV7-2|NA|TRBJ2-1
TGTGCCAGCAGCCTCCAGGGGTGGGGGTACAATGAGCAGTTCTTC
CASSLQGWGYNEQFF
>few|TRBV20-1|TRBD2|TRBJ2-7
TGCAGTGCTAGAGGGCGGGAGGCCCCTAGTGTGCAGTACTTC
CSARGREAPSVQYF